This T cell receptor (beta chain) comes out of a study of T cell responses to AZD1222 COVID-19 vaccine. General observations from the study: Spike-specific TCR repertoires showed rising breadth and depth after two AZD1222 doses.

Deletions cut 4 bases from V and 1 base from J, with 12 bases between. The CDR3 consists of 15 residues. Looked up from germline, CDR1 is SGDLS and CDR2 is YYNGEE. As regards this clone: The antigen is unknown.

Profiled with immunoSEQ multiplex PCR; TCRdb holds only in-frame clones, not every one. This sample has about 160,000 clones, with about 90% found just once. The clonotype comes from an adult in good health. The starting material was peripheral blood, obtained on day 0 of AZD1222 vaccination. The chain is built from TRBV9 and TRBJ1-5; tentative D call: TRBD1 (5 bases). Here the CDR3 DNA reads TGTGCCAGCAGCCAGGACATTGGGAGCAATCAGCCCCAGCATTTT. This translates into CASSQDIGSNQPQHF.